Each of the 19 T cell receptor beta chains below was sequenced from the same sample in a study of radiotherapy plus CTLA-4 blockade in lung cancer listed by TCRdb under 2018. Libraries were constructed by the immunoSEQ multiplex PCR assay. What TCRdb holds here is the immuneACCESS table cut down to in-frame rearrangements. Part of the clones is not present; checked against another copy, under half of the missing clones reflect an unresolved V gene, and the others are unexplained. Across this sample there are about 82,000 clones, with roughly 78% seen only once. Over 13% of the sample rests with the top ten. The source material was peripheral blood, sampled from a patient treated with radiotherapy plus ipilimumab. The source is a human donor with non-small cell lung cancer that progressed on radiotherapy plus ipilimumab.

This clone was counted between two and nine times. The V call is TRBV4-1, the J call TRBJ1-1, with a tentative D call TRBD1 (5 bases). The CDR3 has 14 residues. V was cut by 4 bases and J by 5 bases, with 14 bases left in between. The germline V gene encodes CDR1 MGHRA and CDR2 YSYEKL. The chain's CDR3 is CASSLSAGRTEAFF. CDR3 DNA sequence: TGCGCCAGCAGCCTTTCGGCAGGGCGAACTGAAGCTTTCTTT.

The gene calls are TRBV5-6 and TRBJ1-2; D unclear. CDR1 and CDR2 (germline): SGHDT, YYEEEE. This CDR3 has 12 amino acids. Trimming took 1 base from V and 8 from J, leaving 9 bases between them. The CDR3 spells CASSLSGWGYTF. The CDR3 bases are TGTGCCAGCAGCTTGTCCGGGTGGGGCTACACCTTC.

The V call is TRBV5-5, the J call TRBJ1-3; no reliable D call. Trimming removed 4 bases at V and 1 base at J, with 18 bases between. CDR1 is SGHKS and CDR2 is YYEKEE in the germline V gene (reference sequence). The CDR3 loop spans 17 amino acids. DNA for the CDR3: TGTGCCAGCAGCATTAGCTCCAGGCAAATATCTGGAAACACCATATATTTT. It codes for CASSISSRQISGNTIYF.

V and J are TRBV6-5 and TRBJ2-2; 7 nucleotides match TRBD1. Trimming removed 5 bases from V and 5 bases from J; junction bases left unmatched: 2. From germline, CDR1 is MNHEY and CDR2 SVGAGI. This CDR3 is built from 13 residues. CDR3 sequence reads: CASSRQGTGELFF. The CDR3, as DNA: TGTGCCAGCAGTCGACAGGGTACCGGGGAGCTGTTTTTT.

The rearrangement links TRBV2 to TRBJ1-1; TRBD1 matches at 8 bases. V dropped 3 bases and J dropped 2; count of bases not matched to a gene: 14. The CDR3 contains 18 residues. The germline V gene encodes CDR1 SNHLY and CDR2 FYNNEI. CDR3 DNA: TGTGCCAGCAGTGATATTGGGCAGGGGGCTCCCTCAAACACTGAAGCTTTCTTT. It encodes CASSDIGQGAPSNTEAFF.

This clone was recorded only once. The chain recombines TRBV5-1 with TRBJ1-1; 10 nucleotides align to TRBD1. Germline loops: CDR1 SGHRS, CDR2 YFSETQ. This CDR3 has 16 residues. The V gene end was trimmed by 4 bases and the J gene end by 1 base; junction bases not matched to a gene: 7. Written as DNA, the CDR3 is TGCGCCAGCAGCGCGGGACAGGGGCCTCCGAACACTGAAGCTTTCTTT. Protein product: CASSAGQGPPNTEAFF.

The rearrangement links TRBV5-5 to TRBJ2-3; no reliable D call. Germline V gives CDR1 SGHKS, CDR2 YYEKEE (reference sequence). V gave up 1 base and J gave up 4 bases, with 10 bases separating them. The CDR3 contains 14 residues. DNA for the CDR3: TGTGCCAGCAGCTTGCTGGAGAGGTCAGATACGCAGTATTTT. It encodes CASSLLERSDTQYF.

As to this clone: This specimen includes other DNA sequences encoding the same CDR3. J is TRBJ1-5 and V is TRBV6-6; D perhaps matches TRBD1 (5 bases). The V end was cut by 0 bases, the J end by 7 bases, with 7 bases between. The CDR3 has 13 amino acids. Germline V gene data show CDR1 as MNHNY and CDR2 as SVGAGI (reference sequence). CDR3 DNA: TGTGCCAGCAGTTACTCAACAGGACAGCCCCAGCATTTT. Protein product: CASSYSTGQPQHF.

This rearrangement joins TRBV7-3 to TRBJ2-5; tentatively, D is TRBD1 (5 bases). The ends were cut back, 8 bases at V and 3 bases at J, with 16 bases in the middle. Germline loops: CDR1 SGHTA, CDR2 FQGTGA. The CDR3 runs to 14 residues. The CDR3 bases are TGTGCCAGCTTTCCGGCATGCAGGGAAGAGACCCAGTACTTC. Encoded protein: CASFPACREETQYF.

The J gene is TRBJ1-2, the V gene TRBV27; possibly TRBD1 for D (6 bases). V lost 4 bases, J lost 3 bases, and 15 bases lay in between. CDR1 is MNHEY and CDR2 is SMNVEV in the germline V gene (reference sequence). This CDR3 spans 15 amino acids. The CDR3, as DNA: TGTGCCAGCAGTTGGTCTCCGGGGGGCGACTATGGCTACACCTTC. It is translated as CASSWSPGGDYGYTF.

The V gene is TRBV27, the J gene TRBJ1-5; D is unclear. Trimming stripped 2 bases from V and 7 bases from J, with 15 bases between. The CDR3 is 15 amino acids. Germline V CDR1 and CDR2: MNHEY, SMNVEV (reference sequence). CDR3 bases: TGTGCCAGCAGTTTACAAGGCGGGAGGGTCCAGCCCCAGCATTTT. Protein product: CASSLQGGRVQPQHF.

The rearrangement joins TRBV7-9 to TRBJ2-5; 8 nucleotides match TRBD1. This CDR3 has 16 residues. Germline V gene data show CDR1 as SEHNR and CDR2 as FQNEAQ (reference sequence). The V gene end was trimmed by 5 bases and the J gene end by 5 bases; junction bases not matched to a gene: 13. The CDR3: CASSPKPGQGVETQYF. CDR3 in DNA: TGTGCCAGCAGCCCCAAACCCGGACAGGGAGTGGAGACCCAGTACTTC.

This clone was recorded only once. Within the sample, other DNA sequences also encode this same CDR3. This CDR3 is CASSEGGTSSYNEQFF. The CDR3 coding sequence is TGCGCCAGCAGTGAGGGGGGAACTAGCTCCTACAATGAGCAGTTCTTC. The chain is built from TRBV10-2 and TRBJ2-1, with D possibly called TRBD1 or TRBD2 (5 bases each). The CDR3 loop spans 16 amino acids. Per the germline V gene, CDR1 is WSHSY and CDR2 is SAAADI. V dropped 2 bases and J dropped 0 bases, with 11 bases sitting between them.

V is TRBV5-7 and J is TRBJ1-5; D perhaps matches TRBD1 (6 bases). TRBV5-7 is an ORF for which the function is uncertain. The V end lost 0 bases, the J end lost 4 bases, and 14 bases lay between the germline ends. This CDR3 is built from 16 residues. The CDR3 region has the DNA TGTGCCAGCAGCTTGGCCTGGGGGCAGGAAAATCAGCCCCAGCATTTT. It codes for CASSLAWGQENQPQHF.

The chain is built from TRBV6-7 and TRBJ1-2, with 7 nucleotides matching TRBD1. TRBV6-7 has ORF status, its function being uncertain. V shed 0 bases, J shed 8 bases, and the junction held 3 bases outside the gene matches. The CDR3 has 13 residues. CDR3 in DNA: TGTGCCAGCAGTTACTCCCGGACAGGCGGCTACACCTTC. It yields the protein CASSYSRTGGYTF.

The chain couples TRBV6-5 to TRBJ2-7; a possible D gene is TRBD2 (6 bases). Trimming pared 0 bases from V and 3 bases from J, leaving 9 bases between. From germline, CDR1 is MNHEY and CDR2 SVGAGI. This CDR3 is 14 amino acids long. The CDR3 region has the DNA TGTGCCAGCAGTTACTCGGCGGACTACTACGAGCAGTACTTC. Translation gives CASSYSADYYEQYF.

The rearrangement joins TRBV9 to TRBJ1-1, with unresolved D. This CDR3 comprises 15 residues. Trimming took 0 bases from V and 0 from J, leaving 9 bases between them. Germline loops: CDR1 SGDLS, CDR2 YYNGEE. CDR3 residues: CASSVGSGLNTEAFF. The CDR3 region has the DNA TGTGCCAGCAGCGTAGGTTCGGGGTTGAACACTGAAGCTTTCTTT. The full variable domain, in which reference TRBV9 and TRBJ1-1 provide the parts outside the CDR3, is DSGVTQTPKHLITATGQRVTLRCSPRSGDLSVYWYQQSLDQGLQFLIQYYNGEERAKGNILERFSAQQFPDLHSELNLSSLELGDSALYFCASSVGSGLNTEAFFGQGTRLTVV.

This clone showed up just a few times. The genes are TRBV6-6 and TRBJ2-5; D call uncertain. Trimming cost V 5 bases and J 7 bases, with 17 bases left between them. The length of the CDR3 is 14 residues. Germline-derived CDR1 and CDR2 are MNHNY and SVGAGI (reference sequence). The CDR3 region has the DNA TGTGCCAGCAGTCCCCGGCAGCCTCTGAGGACCCAGTACTTC. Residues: CASSPRQPLRTQYF.

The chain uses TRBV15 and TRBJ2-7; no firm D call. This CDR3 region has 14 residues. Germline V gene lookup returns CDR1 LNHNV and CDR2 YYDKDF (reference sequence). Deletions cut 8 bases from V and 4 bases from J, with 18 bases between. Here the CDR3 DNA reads TGTGCCACCGGCCTAGGGCGTACCGGATACGAGCAGTACTTC. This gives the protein CATGLGRTGYEQYF.